One T cell receptor beta chain is described in this entry. The specificity of this receptor is unknown. No base-level quality is on record; no much larger clone is a single base apart. This entry belongs to a study of T cell changes during pregnancy in multiple sclerosis (dated 2019 in TCRdb). Looking at the study overall: Changes in the T cell repertoire over the course of pregnancy were examined in this study in women with multiple sclerosis.

The protocol used for the library was the immunoSEQ multiplex PCR assay. The immuneACCESS repertoire file appears here via TCRdb, limited to in-frame rearrangements. These files lack a portion of the clones; in checked studies, under half of the deficit traces to unresolved V genes, and the cause of the others is not known. The sample table shows 60,000 or so clones, and roughly 89% are seen once. The ten largest clones add up to about 0.5% of the sample. Germline trimming amounts to 4 bases on V and 5 bases on J, with 5 as the count of junction bases outside the gene matches. The germline V gene encodes CDR1 LNHDA and CDR2 SQIVND (reference sequence). The CDR3 runs 14 residues from the cysteine to the phenylalanine. Just the 42-base CDR3 DNA is kept, in frame starting at base 1.

The TCR comes from a female donor in good health, enrolled as a control in a pregnancy study. Recombination connected TRBV19 to TRBJ1-1; 9 bases in the middle match TRBD1. Sequences were derived from CD4+ T cells from peripheral blood mononuclear cells, sampled after pregnancy. The CDR3 is CASSTPGQGTEAFF. The DNA sequence is TGTGCCAGTAGTACCCCTGGACAGGGGACTGAAGCTTTCTTT.